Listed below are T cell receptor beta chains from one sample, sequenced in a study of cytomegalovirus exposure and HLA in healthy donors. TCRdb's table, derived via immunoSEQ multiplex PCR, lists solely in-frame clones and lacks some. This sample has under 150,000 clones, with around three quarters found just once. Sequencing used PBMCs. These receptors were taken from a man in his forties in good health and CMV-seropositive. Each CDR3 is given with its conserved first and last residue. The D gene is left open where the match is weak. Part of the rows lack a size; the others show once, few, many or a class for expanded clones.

CDR3: CASSQGDLAGLMGAGELFF
DNA: TGCGCCAGCAGCCAAGGAGACCTAGCGGGTCTAATGGGGGCCGGGGAGCTGTTTTTT
V: TRBV4-1
size: few
length: 19
D: TRBD2
J: TRBJ2-2

CDR3: CASSLVGGRAVDTQYF
DNA: TGTGCCAGCAGTTTGGTCGGCGGGAGGGCCGTTGATACGCAGTATTTT
V: TRBV25-1
size: once
length: 16
D: TRBD2
J: TRBJ2-3

CDR3: CASSPRVFQNNQPQHF
DNA: TGTGCCAGCAGCCCTCGGGTTTTCCAGAACAATCAGCCCCAGCATTTT
V: TRBV7-2
size: .
length: 16
D: .
J: TRBJ1-5

CDR3: CASSLTGNYEQYF
DNA: TGCGCCAGCAGCTTGACGGGAAACTACGAGCAGTACTTC
V: TRBV5-1
size: .
length: 13
D: .
J: TRBJ2-7

CDR3: CASSSRLAGGVKDEQFF
DNA: TGTGCCAGTAGTTCCCGACTAGCGGGAGGGGTTAAGGATGAGCAGTTCTTC
V: TRBV19
size: .
length: 17
D: TRBD2
J: TRBJ2-1

CDR3: CASTGAGTVGYTF
DNA: TGTGCCAGCACAGGGGCAGGAACTGTTGGCTACACCTTC
V: TRBV6-6
size: .
length: 13
D: .
J: TRBJ1-2

CDR3: CASRRSGGNEQYF
DNA: TGTGCCAGCAGACGTTCGGGAGGGAACGAGCAGTACTTC
V: TRBV6-6
size: .
length: 13
D: TRBD2
J: TRBJ2-7

CDR3: CAISEGAGMSGYTF
DNA: TGTGCCATCAGTGAAGGGGCAGGGATGAGTGGCTACACCTTC
V: TRBV10-3
size: .
length: 14
D: .
J: TRBJ1-2

CDR3: CASRRQNTGELFF
DNA: TGTGCCAGCAGAAGACAAAACACCGGGGAGCTGTTTTTT
V: TRBV6-5
size: .
length: 13
D: .
J: TRBJ2-2

CDR3: CSVSLGQVGTEAFF
DNA: TGCAGCGTCTCTCTAGGACAGGTCGGCACTGAAGCTTTCTTT
V: TRBV29-1
size: .
length: 14
D: TRBD1
J: TRBJ1-1

CDR3: CASSSGAPRNTEAFF
DNA: TGCGCCAGCAGCTCCGGAGCACCGAGGAACACTGAAGCTTTCTTT
V: TRBV5-1
size: .
length: 15
D: .
J: TRBJ1-1

CDR3: CASSLPGVLTF
DNA: TGTGCCAGCAGCTTACCGGGCGTCCTGACTTTC
V: TRBV5-4
size: .
length: 11
D: .
J: TRBJ2-6

CDR3: CASSYTDLRETQYF
DNA: TGTGCCAGCAGTTATACCGACTTACGGGAGACCCAGTACTTC
V: TRBV6-6
size: .
length: 14
D: .
J: TRBJ2-5

CDR3: CASSQNYGYTF
DNA: TGTGCCAGCAGCCAAAACTATGGCTACACCTTC
V: TRBV7-8
size: .
length: 11
D: .
J: TRBJ1-2

CDR3: CASSLGDLAGEYEQYF
DNA: TGTGCCAGCAGCTTAGGGGACTTAGCGGGAGAGTACGAGCAGTACTTC
V: TRBV5-6
size: .
length: 16
D: TRBD2
J: TRBJ2-7

CDR3: CASSRTGKDGYTF
DNA: TGTGCCAGCAGTCGGACAGGGAAGGACGGCTACACCTTC
V: TRBV2
size: .
length: 13
D: TRBD1
J: TRBJ1-2

CDR3: CAWSYQGNTIYF
DNA: TGTGCCTGGAGTTATCAGGGGAACACCATATATTTT
V: TRBV30
size: few
length: 12
D: .
J: TRBJ1-3

CDR3: CASRKQDGGNTEAFF
DNA: TGTGCCAGCAGAAAACAAGACGGAGGGAACACTGAAGCTTTCTTT
V: TRBV6-1
size: .
length: 15
D: .
J: TRBJ1-1

CDR3: CASSADRGEQFF
DNA: TGTGCCAGCAGCGCGGACAGAGGGGAGCAGTTCTTC
V: TRBV5-5
size: .
length: 12
D: .
J: TRBJ2-1

CDR3: CASSPDRLRGYTF
DNA: TGTGCCAGCAGTCCGGACAGATTACGGGGCTACACCTTC
V: TRBV6-1
size: .
length: 13
D: .
J: TRBJ1-2

CDR3: CASSTPSSGANVLTF
DNA: TGTGCCAGCAGTACCCCCAGCTCTGGGGCCAACGTCCTGACTTTC
V: TRBV27
size: once
length: 15
D: .
J: TRBJ2-6

CDR3: CASSEPGQYTEAFF
DNA: TGTGCCAGCAGTGAACCGGGACAATACACTGAAGCTTTCTTT
V: TRBV6-1
size: few
length: 14
D: .
J: TRBJ1-1

CDR3: CASSDFQGVEQYF
DNA: TGTGCCAGCAGTGACTTCCAAGGAGTCGAGCAGTACTTC
V: TRBV6-5
size: once
length: 13
D: .
J: TRBJ2-7

CDR3: CASSYFNRPNEKLFF
DNA: TGTGCCAGCAGTTACTTTAACAGGCCTAATGAAAAACTGTTTTTT
V: TRBV6-6
size: once
length: 15
D: .
J: TRBJ1-4

CDR3: CSASLSYEQYF
DNA: TGCAGTGCCTCCTTATCCTACGAGCAGTACTTC
V: TRBV20-1
size: .
length: 11
D: .
J: TRBJ2-7

CDR3: CASGSFDREAFF
DNA: TGTGCTAGTGGTTCCTTCGACAGGGAGGCTTTCTTT
V: TRBV12-5
size: .
length: 12
D: TRBD1
J: TRBJ1-1

CDR3: CASSVASGRVAGELFF
DNA: TGTGCCAGCAGCGTAGCATCGGGGAGGGTAGCCGGGGAGCTGTTTTTT
V: TRBV9
size: .
length: 16
D: TRBD2
J: TRBJ2-2

CDR3: CASSRGTGGVGEQYF
DNA: TGTGCCAGCAGCCGGGGGACGGGAGGGGTCGGGGAGCAGTACTTC
V: TRBV14
size: .
length: 15
D: TRBD2
J: TRBJ2-7

CDR3: CASSEQGSYEQYF
DNA: TGTGCCAGCAGTGAGCAGGGTTCCTACGAGCAGTACTTC
V: TRBV2
size: .
length: 13
D: .
J: TRBJ2-7

CDR3: CASSPQPGTSGSYEQYF
DNA: TGTGCCAGCTCACCTCAACCCGGGACTAGCGGGTCGTACGAGCAGTACTTC
V: TRBV18
size: .
length: 17
D: TRBD2
J: TRBJ2-7

CDR3: CSVDGGALGTDTQYF
DNA: TGCAGCGTTGATGGGGGGGCGCTTGGCACAGATACGCAGTATTTT
V: TRBV29-1
size: .
length: 15
D: .
J: TRBJ2-3